These T cell receptor beta chains were read from a single sample in a study of blood T cell repertoires in COVID-19. Assay: immunoSEQ multiplex PCR; the TCRdb copy retains only in-frame clones and omits some. The sample includes about 30,000 clones, about 65% of them seen just once. The source material was peripheral blood. These receptors all come from a human donor in a cohort sampled during active COVID-19. CDR3s include the opening cysteine and the closing phenylalanine or tryptophan. The D gene is left open where the match is weak. The size of a clone is reported for some rows only, either as once, few or many, or as a class for expanded clones.

abundance,d_gene,v_gene,j_gene,CDR3aa,CDR3nt
medium-sized,.,TRBV2,TRBJ1-1,CASSEAAGMNTEAFF,TGTGCCAGCAGTGAAGCGGCAGGGATGAACACTGAAGCTTTCTTT
.,TRBD1,TRBV5-1,TRBJ1-2,CASSLTGDYGYTF,TGCGCCAGCAGCTTAACAGGGGACTATGGCTACACCTTC
.,TRBD2,TRBV5-4,TRBJ2-7,CASSTGTSGGYEQYF,TGTGCCAGCAGCACCGGGACTAGCGGGGGCTACGAGCAGTACTTC
medium-sized,TRBD2,TRBV27,TRBJ2-7,CASSLWGSGGAYEQYF,TGTGCCAGCAGTTTATGGGGAAGCGGGGGAGCCTACGAGCAGTACTTC
medium-sized,TRBD1,TRBV6-5,TRBJ1-1,CASTPGQRRAFF,TGTGCCAGCACTCCGGGACAGAGGCGAGCTTTCTTT
.,TRBD1,TRBV4-2,TRBJ2-2,CASSQAGGQGITGELFF,TGTGCCAGCAGCCAAGCCGGGGGACAGGGGATCACCGGGGAGCTGTTTTTT
.,.,TRBV28,TRBJ1-1,CASSLGHNTEAFF,TGTGCCAGCAGTCTGGGACATAACACTGAAGCTTTCTTT
few,.,TRBV19,TRBJ1-1,CASSPQGGPEAFF,TGTGCCAGTAGCCCTCAAGGTGGGCCTGAAGCTTTCTTT
.,.,TRBV28,TRBJ1-2,CASSRYGYTF,TGTGCCAGCAGCCGCTATGGCTACACCTTC
.,.,TRBV5-8,TRBJ2-2,CASRLGNLNTGELFF,TGTGCCAGCCGACTAGGGAATTTGAACACCGGGGAGCTGTTTTTT
.,.,TRBV4-1,TRBJ2-5,CASSQDHTAQETQYF,TGCGCCAGCAGCCAAGATCATACAGCTCAAGAGACCCAGTACTTC
once,TRBD1,TRBV19,TRBJ2-2,CASGRDRDTGELFF,TGTGCCAGTGGCCGGGACAGGGACACCGGGGAGCTGTTTTTT
few,.,TRBV6-5,TRBJ1-2,CASTPRVTGVEGYTF,TGTGCCAGCACCCCAAGGGTAACCGGGGTGGAAGGCTACACCTTC
few,.,TRBV5-4,TRBJ2-2,CASKIARADGELFF,TGTGCCAGCAAGATAGCCAGGGCCGACGGGGAGCTGTTTTTT
.,.,TRBV4-1,TRBJ2-5,CASSQERDQETQYF,TGCGCCAGCAGCCAAGAACGAGACCAAGAGACCCAGTACTTC
.,TRBD1,TRBV7-9,TRBJ1-2,CASKDAGGLYYGYTF,TGTGCCAGCAAGGACGCAGGGGGACTTTACTATGGCTACACCTTC